This TCR beta chain was profiled in a study of blood T cell repertoires in COVID-19. Per the authors' pipeline: Scientists estimated how many nucleated cells there were by amplifying reference gene primers. This table comes from immunoSEQ multiplex PCR, and its TCRdb copy is limited to in-frame clones, with some not included. Clone size and the V and J calls come from that table; the DNA yielded D and trimming. Among around 180,000 clones listed, around 80% were seen once. CDR1 is SGHNT, CDR2 YYREEE, per germline (reference sequence). The CDR3 totals 13 residues. V lost 5 bases and J lost 11, with 19 bases in between. This clone appeared a few times.

V and J are TRBV5-4 and TRBJ1-2; D perhaps matches TRBD1 (5 bases). The sequence was collected from a human donor in a cohort sampled during active COVID-19. The sample comprised peripheral blood. The CDR3 loop reads CASRRGTEDKYTF. For the CDR3, the DNA is TGTGCCAGCAGACGCGGGACCGAGGATAAATACACCTTC. Full variable domain (rest looked up from reference TRBV5-4 and TRBJ1-2): ETGVTQSPTHLIKTRGQQVTLRCSSQSGHNTVSWYQQALGQGPQFIFQYYREEENGRGNFPPRFSGLQFPNYSSELNVNALELDDSALYLCASRRGTEDKYTFGSGTRLTVV.